One sample yielded the 2 T cell receptor beta chains listed below, sequenced in a study of OX40 agonist ivuxolimab in advanced cancers. Using immunoSEQ multiplex PCR, the repertoire was profiled, and TCRdb retains in-frame clones only, with some absent. The sample lists tens of thousands of clones, 88% seen once, with 8.5% to 10% in the top ten. The starting material was CD4+ or CD8+ T cells sorted from blood, obtained in a trial of the OX40 agonist ivuxolimab. These receptors were obtained from an adult with an advanced solid tumor such as melanoma, head and neck, liver or kidney cancer.

Of note for this clone: Its ends do not fully match the called genes, so a read error is possible. The chain recombines TRBV15 with TRBJ2-7, with D possibly matching TRBD2 (6 bases). CDR3 size: 12 residues. Looked up from germline, CDR1 is LNHNV and CDR2 is YYDKDF (reference sequence). Here the CDR3 reads CATSRDGGTQLF. CDR3 in DNA: TGTGCCACCAGCAGAGATGGGGGGACTCAGTTATTC. The variable domain in full, with the rest retrieved from reference TRBV15 and TRBJ2-7, is DAMVIQNPRYQVTQFGKPVTLSCSQTLNHNVMYWYQQKSSQAPKLLFHYYDKDFNNEADTPDNFQSRRPNTSFCFLDIRSPGLGDTAMYLCATSRDGGTQLFGPGTRLTVT.

CDR3 loop: CASTPPGSLGDTQYF. The DNA for the CDR3 is TGTGCCAGTACCCCCCCGGGCAGCCTAGGCGATACGCAGTATTTT. The V call is TRBV19, the J call TRBJ2-3; D ambiguous. With 7 bases removed from V and 6 bases from J, the gap between germline ends came to 20 bases. CDR1 is LNHDA and CDR2 is SQIVND in the germline V gene (reference sequence). The CDR3 runs to 15 residues.